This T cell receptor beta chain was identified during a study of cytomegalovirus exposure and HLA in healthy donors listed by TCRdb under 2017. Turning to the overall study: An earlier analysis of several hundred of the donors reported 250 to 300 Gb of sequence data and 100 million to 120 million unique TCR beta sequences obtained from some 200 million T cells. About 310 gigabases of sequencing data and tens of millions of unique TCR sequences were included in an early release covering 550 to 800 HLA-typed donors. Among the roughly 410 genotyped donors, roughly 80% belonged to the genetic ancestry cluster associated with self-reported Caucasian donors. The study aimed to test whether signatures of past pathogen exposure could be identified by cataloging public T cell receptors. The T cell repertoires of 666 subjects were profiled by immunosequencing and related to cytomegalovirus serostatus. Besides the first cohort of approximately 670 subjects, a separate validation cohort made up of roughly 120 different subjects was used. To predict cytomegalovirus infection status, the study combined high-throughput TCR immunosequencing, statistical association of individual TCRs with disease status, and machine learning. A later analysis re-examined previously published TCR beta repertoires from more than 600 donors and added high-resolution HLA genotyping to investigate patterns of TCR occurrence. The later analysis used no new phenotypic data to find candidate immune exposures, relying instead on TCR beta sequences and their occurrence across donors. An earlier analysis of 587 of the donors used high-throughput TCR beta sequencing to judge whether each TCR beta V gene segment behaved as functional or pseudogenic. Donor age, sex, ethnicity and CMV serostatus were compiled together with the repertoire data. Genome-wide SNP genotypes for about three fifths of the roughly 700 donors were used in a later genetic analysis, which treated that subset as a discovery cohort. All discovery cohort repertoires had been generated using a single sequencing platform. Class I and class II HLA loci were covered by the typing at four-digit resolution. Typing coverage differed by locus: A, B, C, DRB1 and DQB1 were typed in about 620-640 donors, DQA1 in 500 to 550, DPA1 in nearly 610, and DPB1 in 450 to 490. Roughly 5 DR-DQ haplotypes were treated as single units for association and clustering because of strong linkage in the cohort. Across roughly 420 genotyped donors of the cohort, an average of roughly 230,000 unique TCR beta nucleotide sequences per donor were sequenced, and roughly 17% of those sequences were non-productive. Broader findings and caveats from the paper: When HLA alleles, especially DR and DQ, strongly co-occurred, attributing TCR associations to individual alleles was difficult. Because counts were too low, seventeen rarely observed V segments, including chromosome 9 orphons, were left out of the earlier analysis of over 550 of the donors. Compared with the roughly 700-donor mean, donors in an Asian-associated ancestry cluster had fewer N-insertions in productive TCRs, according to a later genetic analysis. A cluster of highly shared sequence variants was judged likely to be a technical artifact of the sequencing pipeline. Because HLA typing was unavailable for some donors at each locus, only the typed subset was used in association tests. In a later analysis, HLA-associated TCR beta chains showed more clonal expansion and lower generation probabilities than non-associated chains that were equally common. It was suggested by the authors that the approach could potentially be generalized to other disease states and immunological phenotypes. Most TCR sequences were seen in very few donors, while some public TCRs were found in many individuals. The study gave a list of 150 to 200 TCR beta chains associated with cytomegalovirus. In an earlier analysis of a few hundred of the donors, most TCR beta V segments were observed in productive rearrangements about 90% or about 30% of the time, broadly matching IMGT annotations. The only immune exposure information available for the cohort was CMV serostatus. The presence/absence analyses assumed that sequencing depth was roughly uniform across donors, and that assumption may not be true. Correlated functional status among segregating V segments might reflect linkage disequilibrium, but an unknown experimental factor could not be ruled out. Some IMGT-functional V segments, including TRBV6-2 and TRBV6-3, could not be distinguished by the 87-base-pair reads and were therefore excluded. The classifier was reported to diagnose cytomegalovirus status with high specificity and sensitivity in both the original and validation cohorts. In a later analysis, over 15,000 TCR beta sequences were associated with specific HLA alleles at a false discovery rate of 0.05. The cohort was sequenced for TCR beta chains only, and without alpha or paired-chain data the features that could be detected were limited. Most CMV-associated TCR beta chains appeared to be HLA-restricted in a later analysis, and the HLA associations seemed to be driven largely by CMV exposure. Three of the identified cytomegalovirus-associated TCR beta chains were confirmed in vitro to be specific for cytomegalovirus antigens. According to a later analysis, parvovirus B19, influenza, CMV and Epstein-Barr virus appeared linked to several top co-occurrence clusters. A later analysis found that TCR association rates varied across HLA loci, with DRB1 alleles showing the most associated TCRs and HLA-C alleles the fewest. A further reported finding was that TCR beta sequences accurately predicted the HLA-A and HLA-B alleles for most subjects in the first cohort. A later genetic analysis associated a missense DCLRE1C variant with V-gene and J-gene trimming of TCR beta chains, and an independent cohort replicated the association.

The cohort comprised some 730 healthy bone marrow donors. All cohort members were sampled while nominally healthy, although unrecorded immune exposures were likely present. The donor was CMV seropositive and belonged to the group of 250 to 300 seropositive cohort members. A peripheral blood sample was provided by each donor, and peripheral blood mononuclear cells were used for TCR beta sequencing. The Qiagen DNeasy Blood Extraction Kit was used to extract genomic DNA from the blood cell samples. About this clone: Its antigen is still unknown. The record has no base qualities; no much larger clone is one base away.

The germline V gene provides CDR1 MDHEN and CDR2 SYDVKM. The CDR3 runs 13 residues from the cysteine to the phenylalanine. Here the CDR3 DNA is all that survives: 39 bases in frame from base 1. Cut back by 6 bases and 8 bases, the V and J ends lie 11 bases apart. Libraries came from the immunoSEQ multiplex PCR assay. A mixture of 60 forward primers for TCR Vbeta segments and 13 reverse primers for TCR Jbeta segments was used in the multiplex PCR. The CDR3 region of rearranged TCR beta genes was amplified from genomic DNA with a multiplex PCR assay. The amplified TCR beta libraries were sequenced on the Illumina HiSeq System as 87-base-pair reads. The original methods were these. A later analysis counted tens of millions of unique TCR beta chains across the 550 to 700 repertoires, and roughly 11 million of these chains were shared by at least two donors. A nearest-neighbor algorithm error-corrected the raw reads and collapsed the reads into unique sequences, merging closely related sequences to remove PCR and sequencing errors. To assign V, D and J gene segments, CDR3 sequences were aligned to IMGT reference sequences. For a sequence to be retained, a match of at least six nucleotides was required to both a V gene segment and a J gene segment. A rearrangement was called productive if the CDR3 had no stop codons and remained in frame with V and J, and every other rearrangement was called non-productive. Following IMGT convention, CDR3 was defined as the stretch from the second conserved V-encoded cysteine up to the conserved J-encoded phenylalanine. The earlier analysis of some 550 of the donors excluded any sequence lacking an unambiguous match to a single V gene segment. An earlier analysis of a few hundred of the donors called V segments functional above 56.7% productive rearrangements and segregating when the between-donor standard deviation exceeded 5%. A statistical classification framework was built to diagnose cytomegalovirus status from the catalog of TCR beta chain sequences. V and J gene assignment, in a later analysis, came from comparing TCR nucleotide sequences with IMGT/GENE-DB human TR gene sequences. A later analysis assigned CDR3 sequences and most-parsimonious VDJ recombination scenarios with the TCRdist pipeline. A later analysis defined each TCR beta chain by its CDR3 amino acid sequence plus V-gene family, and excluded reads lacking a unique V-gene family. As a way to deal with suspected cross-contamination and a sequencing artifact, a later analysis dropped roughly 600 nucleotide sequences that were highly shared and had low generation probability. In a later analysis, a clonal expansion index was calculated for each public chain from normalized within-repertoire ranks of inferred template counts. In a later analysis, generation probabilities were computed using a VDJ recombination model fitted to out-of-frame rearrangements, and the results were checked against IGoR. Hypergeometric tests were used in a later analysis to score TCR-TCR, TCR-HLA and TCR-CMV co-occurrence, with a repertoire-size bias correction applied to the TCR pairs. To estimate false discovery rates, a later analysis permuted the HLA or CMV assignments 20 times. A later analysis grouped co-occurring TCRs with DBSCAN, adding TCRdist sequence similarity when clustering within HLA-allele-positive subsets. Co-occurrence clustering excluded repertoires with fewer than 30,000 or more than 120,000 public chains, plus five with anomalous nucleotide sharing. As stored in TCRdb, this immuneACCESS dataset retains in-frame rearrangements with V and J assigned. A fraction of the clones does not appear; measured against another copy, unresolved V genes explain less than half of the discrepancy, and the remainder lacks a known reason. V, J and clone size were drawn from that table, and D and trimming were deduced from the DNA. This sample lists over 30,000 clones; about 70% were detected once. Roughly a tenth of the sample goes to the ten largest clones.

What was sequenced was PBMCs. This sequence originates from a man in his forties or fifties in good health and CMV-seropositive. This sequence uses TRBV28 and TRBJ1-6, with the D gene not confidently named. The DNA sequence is TGTGCCAGCAGCCCACCCGGTGATTCACCCCTCCACTTT. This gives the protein CASSPPGDSPLHF.